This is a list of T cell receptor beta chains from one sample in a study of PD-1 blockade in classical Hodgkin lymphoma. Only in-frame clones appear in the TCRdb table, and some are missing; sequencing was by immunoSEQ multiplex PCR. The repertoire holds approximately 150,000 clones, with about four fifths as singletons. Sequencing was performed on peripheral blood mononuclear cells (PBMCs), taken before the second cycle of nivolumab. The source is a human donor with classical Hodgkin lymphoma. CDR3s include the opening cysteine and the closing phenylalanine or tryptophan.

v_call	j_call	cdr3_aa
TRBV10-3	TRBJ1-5	CAISLLRDQPQHF
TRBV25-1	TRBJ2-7	CASSETGTNRPYF
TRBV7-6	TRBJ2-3	CASSFLVAGEGDTQYF
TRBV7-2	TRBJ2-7	CASSLVSGAYEQYF
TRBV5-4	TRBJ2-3	CASSLEGGPLTDTQYF
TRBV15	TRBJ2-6	CATTPLDSPNVLTF
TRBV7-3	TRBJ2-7	CASSSHGQGSYEQYF
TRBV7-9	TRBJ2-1	CASSHGGGRAWYNEQFF
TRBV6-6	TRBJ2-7	CASSPFMGQGASEQYF
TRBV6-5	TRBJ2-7	CAVGIPTYEQYF
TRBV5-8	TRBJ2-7	CASSLVFSYEQYF
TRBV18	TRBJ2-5	CASSPNGETQYF
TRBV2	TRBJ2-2	CASSEALSSHRGELFF
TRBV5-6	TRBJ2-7	CASSAEQFNYEQYF
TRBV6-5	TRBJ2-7	CASSYPSGTGSYEQYF
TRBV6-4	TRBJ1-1	CASSEQLNTEAFF
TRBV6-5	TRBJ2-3	CATHRDRGRDTQYF
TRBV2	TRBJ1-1	CASSRIATEAFF